The clone carrying this TCR beta chain was counted between two and nine times. The antigen remains unidentified. This entry belongs to a study of beta chain features in type 1 diabetes. Study observations and caveats: Among patients, naive, central memory and Treg TCRB repertoires appeared more similar than among healthy donors. TCRB CDR3s from Type 1 diabetes patients were moderately but significantly shorter in all four CD4+ subsets.

The authors took one heparinised blood draw, averaging around 120 mL, from each donor. Central memory, naive, regulatory and stem cell-like memory CD4+ cells were sorted by CD45RO/CCR7/CD25/CD127/CD95/CD27. Expressed TCRB transcripts were sequenced after all isolated RNA was converted to cDNA. Here immunoSEQ multiplex PCR was the method, and the copy in TCRdb shows in-frame clones only, minus some. The data contain under 300,000 clones, about 15% of them singletons. The CDR3 has 12 amino acids. Trimming shortened V by 4 bases and J by 7 bases, and 10 bases separated the two germline ends. Germline V lookup: CDR1 SGHTA, CDR2 FQGNSA.

Specimen: naive CD4+ T cells from blood. V gene TRBV7-2 combines with J gene TRBJ2-5; D call uncertain. The origin of this receptor is a young man with type 1 diabetes. In DNA, the CDR3 is TGTGCCAGCAGCTACCTCCCCGGGACCCAGTACTTC. It yields the protein CASSYLPGTQYF.